This section outlines one T cell receptor (beta chain) sequence together with its context. The CDR3 spans 16 residues. Germline CDR1 reads SGHTA; CDR2 reads FQGNSA. The V end was cut by 6 bases, the J end by 1 base, with 15 bases between. Per the authors' pipeline: Counts of nucleated cells, estimated from reference gene primer amplification, were obtained. The table came from immunoSEQ multiplex PCR; TCRdb's copy has only in-frame clones and leaves some out. Clone size and V and J calls were adopted from that table, with D and trimming inferred from the DNA. The repertoire includes 120,000 or so clones, 70% to 80% of them detected once, and roughly 25% sits in the top ten. The sample is drawn from a study of blood T cell repertoires in COVID-19. Background on the study: The origin of the acute and convalescent COVID-19 samples was the United States, Italy and Spain. Nucleic acid was either cDNA or gDNA, and it came from T cells, B-cell-depleted T cells, or PBMCs.

The J gene is TRBJ2-2, the V gene TRBV7-2; D might be TRBD2 (5 bases). This sequence originates from a human donor in a cohort sampled during active COVID-19. The specimen was peripheral blood. CDR3 sequence (DNA): TGTGCCAGCAGGTCGGGGATCTCAGGGAACACCGGGGAGCTGTTTTTT. Translated: CASRSGISGNTGELFF.